What follows are 23 T cell receptor beta chains derived from one specimen sequenced in a study of T cells in Graves' hyperthyroidism and ophthalmopathy. Researchers took RNA transcripts and amplified the TCR beta CDR3 regions from them. The TCR CDR3 was amplified in a first-round RT-PCR using the HTBI primer set. TCRdb reanalysed the multiplex PCR reads using MiXCR and keeps one entry per CDR3 protein. The table has around 600,000 distinct CDR3 sequences, 15% to 19% seen once; the top ten hold 7.3%. Sequencing was performed on blood. These receptors originate from a woman aged 25 to 45 with Graves' hyperthyroidism.

This clonotype was seen a handful of times. The CDR3: CASSPGTGLAQPQHF. CDR3 bases: TGTGCCAGTAGTCCAGGGACAGGGCTGGCGCAGCCCCAGCATTTT. The gene calls are TRBV19 and TRBJ1-5; the match to TRBD1 covers 9 bases. The CDR3 contains 15 residues. V trimming: 5 bases; J trimming: 7 bases; junction bases outside the gene matches: 9. The germline V gene has CDR1 LNHDA and CDR2 SQIVND (reference sequence). The full variable domain, rest sourced from reference TRBV19 and TRBJ1-5, is DGGITQSPKYLFRKEGQNVTLSCEQNLNHDAMYWYRQDPGQGLRLIYYSQIVNDFQKGDIAEGYSVSREKKESFPLTVTSAQKNPTAFYLCASSPGTGLAQPQHFGDGTRLSIL.

This clonotype showed up just a few times. The CDR3 loop is CASSVSASDTEAFF. The CDR3 DNA sequence: TGTGCCAGCAGCGTCTCCGCTTCAGACACTGAAGCTTTCTTT. V gene TRBV9 combines with J gene TRBJ1-1; D is uncertain. Trimming shortened V by 2 bases and J by 3 bases, and 11 bases separated the two germline ends. CDR1 and CDR2 from the germline V gene are SGDLS and YYNGEE. This CDR3 comprises 14 residues. Full variable domain (rest looked up from reference TRBV9 and TRBJ1-1): DSGVTQTPKHLITATGQRVTLRCSPRSGDLSVYWYQQSLDQGLQFLIQYYNGEERAKGNILERFSAQQFPDLHSELNLSSLELGDSALYFCASSVSASDTEAFFGQGTRLTVV.

The table lists this clonotype with a few counts. The chain uses TRBV3-1 and TRBJ2-1, with a possible D match to TRBD2 (6 bases). With 1 base removed from V and 3 bases from J, the gap between germline ends came to 19 bases. The length of the CDR3 is 18 residues. Germline CDR1 reads LGHDT; CDR2 reads YNNKEL (reference sequence). CDR3 region: CASSQVPRDFYIYNEQFF. As DNA, the CDR3 is TGTGCCAGCAGCCAAGTTCCACGGGACTTCTACATCTACAATGAGCAGTTCTTC.

This rearrangement joins TRBV7-2 to TRBJ2-3; the match to TRBD2 covers 8 bases. Looked up from germline, CDR1 is SGHTA and CDR2 is FQGNSA. The CDR3 is 16 amino acids. V was pared by 0 bases and J by 2 bases, with 4 bases of the junction left unmatched. CDR3 region: CASSLAPAGVTDTQYF. CDR3 nucleotide sequence: TGTGCCAGCAGCTTAGCGCCAGCGGGAGTCACAGATACGCAGTATTTT.

This clonotype was counted between two and nine times. The chain employs TRBV19 and TRBJ1-5, with D perhaps matching TRBD1 (5 bases). The CDR3 loop spans 12 amino acids. Between the trimmed V and J ends, which lost 4 bases and 10 bases, there was a span of 11 bases. CDR1 LNHDA and CDR2 SQIVND come from the germline V gene (reference sequence). This CDR3 is CASSRDLSPQHF. DNA of the CDR3: TGTGCCAGTAGTAGGGACTTGTCACCCCAGCATTTT.

This clonotype was recorded at least ten times. The chain has TRBV11-2 and TRBJ2-5; 11 bases are shared with TRBD2. The germline CDR1 and CDR2 sequences are SGHAT and FQNNGV. V shed 2 bases, J shed 4 bases, and the junction held 6 bases outside the gene matches. The CDR3 has 16 amino acids. In DNA, the CDR3 is TGTGCCAGCAGCTTAATAACTAGCGGGAGTATAGAGACCCAGTACTTC. It is translated as CASSLITSGSIETQYF. Drawing the rest from reference TRBV11-2 and TRBJ2-5, the complete variable domain is EAGVAQSPRYKIIEKRQSVAFWCNPISGHATLYWYQQILGQGPKLLIQFQNNGVVDDSQLPKDRFSAERLKGVDSTLKIQPAKLEDSAVYLCASSLITSGSIETQYFGPGTRLLVL.

The V gene is TRBV7-2, the J gene TRBJ2-1; 8 bases line up with TRBD2. Germline CDR1 and CDR2: SGHTA and FQGNSA. Trimming removed 1 base from V and 1 base from J; junction bases left unmatched: 3. The CDR3 consists of 16 residues. The CDR3 loop is CASSLDTSGSYNEQFF. The CDR3 bases are TGTGCCAGCAGCTTAGACACTAGCGGATCCTACAATGAGCAGTTCTTC.

In this sample, this clonotype turned up a few times. The DNA for the CDR3 is TGTGCCAGCAGAAGCGAGGGGGTTAGCTACGAGCAGTACTTC. Translating it yields CASRSEGVSYEQYF. The chain is built from TRBV2 and TRBJ2-7; D might be TRBD1 (6 bases). Between the trimmed V and J ends, which lost 6 bases and 3 bases, there was a span of 15 bases. CDR1 and CDR2 (germline): SNHLY, FYNNEI. This CDR3 contains 14 residues.

This clonotype was seen ten or more times. The chain has TRBV28 and TRBJ2-6, with D uncertain. The length of the CDR3 is 15 residues. Germline V lookup: CDR1 MDHEN, CDR2 SYDVKM. V was clipped by 3 bases and J by 4 bases, with 10 bases between them. CDR3 region: CASSFGEDGANVLTF. The CDR3 DNA sequence: TGTGCCAGCAGTTTTGGTGAGGACGGGGCCAACGTCCTGACTTTC.

The rearrangement uses TRBV3-1 and TRBJ2-1, with 8 bases that match TRBD2. Per germline, CDR1 LGHDT and CDR2 YNNKEL (reference sequence). Losses at the gene ends were 0 bases for V and 7 bases for J; bases not matched to a gene: 8. The CDR3 consists of 16 residues. The CDR3 DNA is TGTGCCAGCAGCCAAGATTCGGGGGGGCGGTCGAATGAGCAGTTCTTC. It yields the protein CASSQDSGGRSNEQFF.

The V gene is TRBV20-1, the J gene TRBJ1-5; 8 bases are a match to TRBD1. Unmatched junction bases numbered 7, after V lost 3 bases and J lost 9 bases. This CDR3 contains 13 residues. Germline V gives CDR1 DFQATT, CDR2 SNEGSKA (reference sequence). CDR3 sequence: CSASSGGLGPQHF. The CDR3 DNA follows: TGCAGTGCTAGCTCAGGGGGCTTGGGGCCCCAGCATTTT.

This clonotype was counted many times. The chain has TRBV20-1 and TRBJ2-7; 9 nucleotides align to TRBD1. Losses at the gene ends were 5 bases for V and 4 bases for J; bases not matched to a gene: 6. Germline V gene data show CDR1 as DFQATT and CDR2 as SNEGSKA (reference sequence). CDR3 length: 13 amino acids. This chain's CDR3 is CSAHPGQGYEQYF. In nucleotides, the CDR3 is TGCAGTGCTCACCCGGGACAGGGTTACGAGCAGTACTTC.

This clonotype was seen a handful of times. The chain links TRBV12-3 or TRBV12-4 to TRBJ2-1; TRBD2 is a possible D gene (5 bases). Trimming took 5 bases from V and 3 from J, leaving 20 bases between them. The CDR3 consists of 17 residues. The CDR3 DNA is TGTGCCAGCAGTCATGGAGGCTATGGAAACTACTACAATGAGCAGTTCTTC. Its protein is CASSHGGYGNYYNEQFF.

This chain links TRBV27 with TRBJ2-7, with D possibly TRBD2 on 6 matching bases. Trimming removed 5 bases from V and 2 bases from J, with 13 bases in between. CDR1 and CDR2 (germline): MNHEY, SMNVEV (reference sequence). This CDR3 is 14 amino acids long. The CDR3 DNA is TGTGCCAGCAGTCCCGTCGGGAGTACCTACGAGCAGTACTTC. Translating it yields CASSPVGSTYEQYF.

The CDR3 DNA follows: TGTGCCAGCAGCCAAGTCCGGGGACCATACAATGAGCAGTTCTTC. It specifies CASSQVRGPYNEQFF. This rearrangement joins TRBV3-1 to TRBJ2-1, with D possibly called TRBD1 or TRBD2 (5 bases each). Germline CDR1 is LGHDT and CDR2 is YNNKEL (reference sequence). Trimming removed 1 base at V and 4 bases at J, with 11 bases between. The CDR3 covers 15 residues.

This clonotype came up a few times. The V and J genes are TRBV4-3 and TRBJ2-7; 11 nucleotides line up with TRBD2. Unmatched junction bases numbered 4, after V lost 1 base and J lost 5 bases. Looked up from germline, CDR1 is LGHNA and CDR2 is YSLEER. This CDR3 contains 15 residues. In DNA form, the CDR3 reads TGCGCCAGCAGCCAAGGACTAGCGGGAATTAACGAGCAGTACTTC. Its protein is CASSQGLAGINEQYF.

This clonotype was seen at least ten times. The J gene is TRBJ2-7, the V gene TRBV4-3, with a weak D call TRBD1 (7 bases). The CDR3 sequence is 17 residues long. Germline CDR1 reads LGHNA; CDR2 reads YSLEER. Trimming stripped 0 bases from V and 6 bases from J, with 21 bases between. The CDR3: CASSQDAAGGIVREQYF. CDR3 nucleotides: TGCGCCAGCAGCCAAGATGCCGCAGGGGGGATAGTGCGCGAGCAGTACTTC.

This clonotype was detected many times. The rearrangement joins TRBV12-3 or TRBV12-4 to TRBJ1-5, with D possibly being TRBD1 (5 bases). The CDR3 length is 15 residues. The germline V and J ends were trimmed by 7 bases and 3 bases, with 16 bases remaining between them. CDR3 sequence: CASTLTGTANQPQHF. The CDR3 DNA reads TGTGCCAGCACCCTCACCGGGACCGCCAATCAGCCCCAGCATTTT.

This clonotype was detected ten times or more. V is TRBV5-1 and J is TRBJ1-2; 7 bases are shared with TRBD1. The CDR3 has 14 residues. V was clipped by 2 bases and J by 0 bases; unmatched bases: 1. CDR1 and CDR2 (germline): SGHRS, YFSETQ. The CDR3 is CASSLGTANYGYTF. The CDR3 nucleotides are TGCGCCAGCAGCTTAGGGACAGCTAACTATGGCTACACCTTC.

This clonotype was found many times. The J gene is TRBJ1-2, the V gene TRBV30; D gene uncertain. Germline-derived CDR1 and CDR2 are GTSNPN and SVGIG (reference sequence). CDR3 length equals 11 residues. Between the trimmed V and J ends, which lost 1 base and 2 bases, there was a span of 2 bases. CDR3 amino acids: CAWSANYGYTF. The CDR3 DNA is TGTGCCTGGAGTGCGAACTATGGCTACACCTTC. Looking up the rest from reference TRBV30 and TRBJ1-2 gives the full variable domain: SQTIHQWPATLVQPVGSPLSLECTVEGTSNPNLYWYRQAAGRGLQLLFYSVGIGQISSEVPQNLSASRPQDRQFILSSKKLLLSDSGFYLCAWSANYGYTFGSGTRLTVV.

In this sample, this clonotype turned up many times. This chain connects TRBV10-3 to TRBJ2-1; D is possibly TRBD1 or TRBD2 (5 bases each). With 3 bases removed from V and 8 bases from J, the gap between germline ends came to 14 bases. The CDR3 extends over 14 amino acids. CDR1 is ENHRY, CDR2 SYGVKD, per germline. The CDR3 region is CAISEKQPGHEQFF. CDR3 coding DNA: TGTGCCATCAGTGAAAAACAGCCGGGACATGAGCAGTTCTTC.

This clonotype has at least ten counts. The chain is built from TRBV6-1 and TRBJ2-3, with 9 nucleotides matching TRBD2. CDR1 and CDR2 from the germline V gene are MNHNS and SASEGT. CDR3 length: 13 residues. V shed 8 bases, J shed 4 bases, and the junction held 4 bases outside the gene matches. The CDR3 loop is CASGGRGSDTQYF. Here the CDR3 DNA reads TGTGCCAGCGGCGGGAGGGGATCAGATACGCAGTATTTT.

This clonotype was observed many times. The gene calls are TRBV9 and TRBJ2-5; TRBD2 matches at 11 bases. The CDR3 length is 16 residues. V lost 2 bases and J lost 4; bases outside the gene matches: 7. Germline CDR1 and CDR2: SGDLS and YYNGEE. The CDR3 DNA follows: TGTGCCAGCAGCGTGCAGGGTAGCGGGAGGGGAGAGACCCAGTACTTC. It specifies CASSVQGSGRGETQYF.